This TCR beta chain comes out of a study of neurological immune-mediated disorders. About the research overall: Relapsing-remitting patients made up about nine tenths of the roughly 34 multiple sclerosis patients, and secondary progressive patients made up 3.

Whole-study findings and limits: Because no CDR3 amino acid sequences were shared across subjects by expanded clones, private repertoires were suggested in all groups. The greatest degree of TCR clonal expansion was observed in HTLV-1-associated myelopathy, with the lowest in multiple sclerosis, below that of healthy controls.

Using its own MiXCR run on the 5' RACE reads, TCRdb lists one record per CDR3 protein. The sample carries 45,000 to 55,000 distinct CDR3 sequences, less than 6% recorded once. The sorted libraries took 1 million CD4+ or CD8+ T cells. The CDR3 has 12 amino acids. V lost 6 bases to trimming and J lost 8 bases; unmatched junction nucleotides: 4. Looked up from germline, CDR1 is SGHVS and CDR2 is FQNEAQ. This clonotype was observed many times. The antigen is not known. V gene TRBV7-8 combines with J gene TRBJ1-1; 9 bases are shared with TRBD1. The sequence was obtained from a woman between 18 and 30 years old with multiple sclerosis. Sequenced: CD4+ T cells from blood. CDR3 DNA: TGTGCCAGCAGTCGGACAGGGGTCGAAGCTTTCTTT. This codes for CASSRTGVEAFF.